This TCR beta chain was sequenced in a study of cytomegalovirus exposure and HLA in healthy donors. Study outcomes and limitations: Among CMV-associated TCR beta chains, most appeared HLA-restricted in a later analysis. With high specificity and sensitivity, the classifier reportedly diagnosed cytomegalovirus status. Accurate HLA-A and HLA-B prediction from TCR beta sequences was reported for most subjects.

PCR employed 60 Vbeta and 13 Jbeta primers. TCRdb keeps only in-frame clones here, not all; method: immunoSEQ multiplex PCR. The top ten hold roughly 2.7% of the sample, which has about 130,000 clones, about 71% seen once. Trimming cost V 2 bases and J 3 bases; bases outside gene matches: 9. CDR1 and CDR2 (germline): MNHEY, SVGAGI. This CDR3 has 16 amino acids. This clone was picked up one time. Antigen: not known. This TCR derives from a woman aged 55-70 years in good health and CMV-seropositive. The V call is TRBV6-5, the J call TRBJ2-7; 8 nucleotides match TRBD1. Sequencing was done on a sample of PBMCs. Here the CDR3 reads CASSYPTGTGSYEQYF. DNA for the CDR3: TGTGCCAGCAGTTACCCCACGGGGACAGGTAGCTACGAGCAGTACTTC.